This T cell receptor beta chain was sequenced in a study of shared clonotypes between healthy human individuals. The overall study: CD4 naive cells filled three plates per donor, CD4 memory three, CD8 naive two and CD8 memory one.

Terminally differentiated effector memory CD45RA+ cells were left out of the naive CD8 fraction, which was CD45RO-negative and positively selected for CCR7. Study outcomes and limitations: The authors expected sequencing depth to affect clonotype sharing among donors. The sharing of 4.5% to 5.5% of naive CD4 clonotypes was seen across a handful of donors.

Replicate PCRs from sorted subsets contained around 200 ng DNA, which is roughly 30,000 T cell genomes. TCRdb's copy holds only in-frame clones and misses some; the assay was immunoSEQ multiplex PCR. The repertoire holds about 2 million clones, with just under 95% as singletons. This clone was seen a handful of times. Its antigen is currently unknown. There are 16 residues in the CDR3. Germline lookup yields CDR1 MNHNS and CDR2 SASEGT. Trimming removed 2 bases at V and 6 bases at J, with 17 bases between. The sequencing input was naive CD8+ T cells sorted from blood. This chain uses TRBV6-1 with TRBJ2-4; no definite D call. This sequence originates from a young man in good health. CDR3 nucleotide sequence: TGTGCCAGCAGTGAAACCCTTTCGATGTTACCAAACATTCAGTACTTC. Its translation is CASSETLSMLPNIQYF.